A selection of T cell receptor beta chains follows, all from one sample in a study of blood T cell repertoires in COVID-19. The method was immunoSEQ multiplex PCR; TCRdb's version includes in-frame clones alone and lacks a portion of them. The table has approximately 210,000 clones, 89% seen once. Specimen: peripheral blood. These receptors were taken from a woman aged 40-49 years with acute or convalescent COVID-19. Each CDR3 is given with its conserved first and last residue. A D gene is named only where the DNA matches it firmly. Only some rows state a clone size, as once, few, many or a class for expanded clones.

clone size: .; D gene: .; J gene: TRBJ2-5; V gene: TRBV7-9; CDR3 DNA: TGTGCCAGCAGCAAACCGCAGGGGCGGCGGCAAGAGACCCAGTACTTC; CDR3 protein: CASSKPQGRRQETQYF
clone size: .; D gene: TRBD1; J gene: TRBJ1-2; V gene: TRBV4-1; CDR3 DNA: TGCGCCAGCAGCCAAGATATGGGACAGGGGATAGGAGCTAACTATGGCTACACCTTC; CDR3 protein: CASSQDMGQGIGANYGYTF
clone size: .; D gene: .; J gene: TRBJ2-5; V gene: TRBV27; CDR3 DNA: TGTGCCAGCAGAAGAATAAGGGGGGGAGAGACCCAGTACTTC; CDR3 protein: CASRRIRGGETQYF
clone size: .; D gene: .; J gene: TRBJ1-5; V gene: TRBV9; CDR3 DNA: TGTGCCAGCAGCGCGACAGGAGACAGCAATCAGCCCCAGCATTTT; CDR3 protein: CASSATGDSNQPQHF
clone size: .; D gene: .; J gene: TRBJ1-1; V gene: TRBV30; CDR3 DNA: TGTGCCTGGACTTCAGGGAACACTGAAGCTTTCTTT; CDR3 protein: CAWTSGNTEAFF
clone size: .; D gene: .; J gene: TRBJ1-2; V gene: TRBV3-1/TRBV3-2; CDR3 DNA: TGTGCCAGCAGCCAAGATCCCGGGGATGGCTACACCTTC; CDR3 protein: CASSQDPGDGYTF
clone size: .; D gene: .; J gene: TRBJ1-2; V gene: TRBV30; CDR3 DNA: TGTGCCTGGAGTGTATTCGGGGGTTCCTATGGCTACACCTTC; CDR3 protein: CAWSVFGGSYGYTF
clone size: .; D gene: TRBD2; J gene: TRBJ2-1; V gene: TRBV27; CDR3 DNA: TGTGCCAGCAGCCCAGAAGGACTAGGGAGCAATGAGCAGTTCTTC; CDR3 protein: CASSPEGLGSNEQFF
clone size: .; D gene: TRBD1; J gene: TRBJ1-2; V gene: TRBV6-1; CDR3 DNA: TGTGCCAGCAGCACCCACAGGGGAGGCTATGGCTACACCTTC; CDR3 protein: CASSTHRGGYGYTF
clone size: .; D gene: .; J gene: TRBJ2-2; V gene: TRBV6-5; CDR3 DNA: TGTGCCAGCAGTTACCTAGGGGATTACTACACCGGGGAGCTGTTTTTT; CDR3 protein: CASSYLGDYYTGELFF
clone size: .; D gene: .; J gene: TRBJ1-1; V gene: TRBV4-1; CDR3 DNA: TGCGCCAGCACCATGGTCGGGGTGGGCACTGAAGCTTTCTTT; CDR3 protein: CASTMVGVGTEAFF
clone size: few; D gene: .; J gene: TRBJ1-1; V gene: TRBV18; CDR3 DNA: TGTGCCAGCTCGACAGGTTATATGGCCACTGAAGCTTTCTTT; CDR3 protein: CASSTGYMATEAFF
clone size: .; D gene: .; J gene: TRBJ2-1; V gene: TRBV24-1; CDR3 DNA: TGTGCCACCAGTCAGGCCCTCGGTGAGCAGTTCTTC; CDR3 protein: CATSQALGEQFF
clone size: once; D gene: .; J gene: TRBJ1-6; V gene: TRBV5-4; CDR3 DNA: TGTGCCAGCAGCTTGGGAGGGTTGAATTCACCCCTCCACTTT; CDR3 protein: CASSLGGLNSPLHF
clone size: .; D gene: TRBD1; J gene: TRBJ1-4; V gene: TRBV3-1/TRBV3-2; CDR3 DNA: TGTGCCAGCAGCCAGGGACAGGGAGCGACAAATGAAAAACTGTTTTTT; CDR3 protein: CASSQGQGATNEKLFF
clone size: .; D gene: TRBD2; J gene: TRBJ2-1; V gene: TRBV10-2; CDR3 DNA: TGCGCCAGCAGGGACACAGCGGGGGGGTTCAATGAGCAGTTCTTC; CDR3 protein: CASRDTAGGFNEQFF